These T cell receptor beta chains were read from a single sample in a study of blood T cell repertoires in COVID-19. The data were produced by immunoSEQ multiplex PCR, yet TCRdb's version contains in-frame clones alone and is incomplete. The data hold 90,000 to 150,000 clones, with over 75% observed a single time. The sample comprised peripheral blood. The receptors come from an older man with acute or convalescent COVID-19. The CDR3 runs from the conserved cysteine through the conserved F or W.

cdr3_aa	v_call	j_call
CASSLSGAANYGYTF	TRBV27	TRBJ1-2
CASSLAGGLETQYF	TRBV5-4	TRBJ2-5
CASTSGVYEQYF	TRBV28	TRBJ2-7
CASSLEGGGNQPQHF	TRBV5-1	TRBJ1-5
CASSPPGGPWETQYF	TRBV5-1	TRBJ2-5
CASSLKPYSYEQYF	TRBV27	TRBJ2-7
CASSSTGQENEKLFF	TRBV5-1	TRBJ1-4
CASSRDTRSEAFF	TRBV6-6	TRBJ1-1
CASSFRAGGGASYEQYF	TRBV27	TRBJ2-7
CASSQVEAGGPGEQFF	TRBV4-3	TRBJ2-1
CAWARNSGNTIYF	TRBV30	TRBJ1-3
CASSYVWDTTYEQYF	TRBV7-9	TRBJ2-7
CASSPGQPSSGANVLTF	TRBV18	TRBJ2-6
CASSLRGGNEQFF	TRBV7-3	TRBJ2-1
CASSFPGQVPYQPQHF	TRBV28	TRBJ1-5
CASSSAGGPYNEQFF	TRBV7-2	TRBJ2-1
CASSLPDNTDTQYF	TRBV5-4	TRBJ2-3
CASSLQGAETQYF	TRBV7-9	TRBJ2-5
CASSLPPRGGNQPQHF	TRBV6-5	TRBJ1-5
CASSIDGRDYGYTF	TRBV19	TRBJ1-2
CASSLGTSGGVLSTDTQYF	TRBV7-9	TRBJ2-3
CASSVAGAYGYTF	TRBV19	TRBJ1-2
CASSPPEGANYGYTF	TRBV18	TRBJ1-2
CASSVGVARSEQFF	TRBV9	TRBJ2-1
CASSPKGTGTVGYTF	TRBV10-2	TRBJ1-2
CASSLGAGANTEAFF	TRBV7-2	TRBJ1-1
CARSNNRGWCGYTF	TRBV5-3	TRBJ1-2
CASRPTGGRGEQYF	TRBV27	TRBJ2-7
CASSLEAGAGTQYF	TRBV7-9	TRBJ2-3
CACCRGGLDGYTF	TRBV2	TRBJ1-2
CAGGQGNQPQHF	TRBV30	TRBJ1-5
CASSESGGYGYTF	TRBV6-1	TRBJ1-2
CAITLTTDRAYGYTF	TRBV10-3	TRBJ1-2
CASSLHLAELTYEQYF	TRBV28	TRBJ2-7
CASSVRRENSPLHF	TRBV2	TRBJ1-6
CASSRETGNEKLFF	TRBV18	TRBJ1-4
CASSLGGQRGQPQHF	TRBV7-8	TRBJ1-5
CASSERGALTDTQYF	TRBV7-3	TRBJ2-3
CASSQRDPRSGNTIYF	TRBV7-6	TRBJ1-3
CASSPSAYEQYF	TRBV11-2	TRBJ2-7
CASSAETVSPLHF	TRBV7-3	TRBJ1-6
CATYPGGRDTEAFF	TRBV10-3	TRBJ1-1
CASSPDRSSGNTIYF	TRBV6-5	TRBJ1-3
CASSFDSSGNTIYF	TRBV7-2	TRBJ1-3
CASSQEAVGRHLNQPQHF	TRBV4-2	TRBJ1-5
CASSPRQFGELFF	TRBV18	TRBJ2-2